These 27 T cell receptor beta chains were sequenced from one sample in a study of blood T cell repertoires in COVID-19. Data came from immunoSEQ multiplex PCR; TCRdb stores just in-frame clones and leaves some out. The table includes roughly 250,000 clones, approximately 82% detected once. Sequencing used peripheral blood. These receptors were obtained from a woman aged 80 or older with active or convalescent COVID-19.

The chain uses TRBV6-1 and TRBJ1-2; D ambiguous. In germline, CDR1 is MNHNS, CDR2 SASEGT. The V gene lost 2 bases and the J gene lost 4 bases, with 5 bases spanning the gap. The CDR3 is 12 amino acids. Written as DNA, the CDR3 is TGTGCCAGCAGTGAATCTTCCTATGGCTACACCTTC. Translating gives CASSESSYGYTF.

The rearrangement joins TRBV21-1 to TRBJ2-6; the table's D gene call, TRBD2, was not cross checked with the DNA. TRBV21-1 is labeled a pseudogene. The CDR3 is 14 amino acids. CDR3 sequence reads: CASSSHSGANVLTF. The CDR3 region has the DNA TGTGCCAGCAGTAGTCACTCTGGGGCCAACGTCCTGACTTTC.

V is TRBV7-8 and J is TRBJ2-1; TRBD2 might be the D (6 bases). V lost 5 bases and J lost 6, with 14 bases in between. The germline CDR1 and CDR2 sequences are SGHVS and FQNEAQ. The CDR3 runs to 14 residues. In DNA, the CDR3 is TGTGCCAGCAGCACAGACCGACTAGGCAATGAGCAGTTCTTC. Its protein is CASSTDRLGNEQFF.

V is TRBV28 and J is TRBJ2-2; D is possibly TRBD1 (6 bases). The V gene's germline CDR1 is MDHEN and CDR2 SYDVKM. This CDR3 is built from 14 residues. V was shortened by 0 bases and J by 6 bases, with 8 bases between the two germline ends. In DNA form, the CDR3 reads TGTGCCAGCAGTTTATGGCAGGGGCCCGGGGAGCTGTTTTTT. Residues: CASSLWQGPGELFF.

This clone has only a few counts. The chain is built from TRBV19 and TRBJ2-7, with D unresolved. This CDR3 spans 13 amino acids. V was cut by 4 bases and J by 3 bases, with 10 bases left in between. Germline V gene data show CDR1 as LNHDA and CDR2 as SQIVND (reference sequence). CDR3 sequence reads: CASSTAIYYEQYF. The DNA for the CDR3 is TGTGCCAGTAGTACCGCGATCTACTACGAGCAGTACTTC. The variable domain in full, completed from reference TRBV19 and TRBJ2-7, reads DGGITQSPKYLFRKEGQNVTLSCEQNLNHDAMYWYRQDPGQGLRLIYYSQIVNDFQKGDIAEGYSVSREKKESFPLTVTSAQKNPTAFYLCASSTAIYYEQYFGPGTRLTVT.

The rearrangement joins TRBV18 to TRBJ2-3; D call uncertain. Germline-derived CDR1 and CDR2 are KGHSH and LQKENI. This CDR3 contains 14 residues. The V and J ends lost 0 bases and 1 base respectively, with 5 bases between them. CDR3 sequence reads: CASSPPSRTDTQYF. Written as DNA, the CDR3 is TGTGCCAGCTCACCACCCTCTCGCACAGATACGCAGTATTTT.

The chain recombines TRBV5-1 with TRBJ2-2, with D possibly being TRBD1 (5 bases). Per the germline V gene, CDR1 is SGHRS and CDR2 is YFSETQ. Trimming removed 5 bases at V and 3 bases at J, with 14 bases between. This CDR3 spans 15 amino acids. The CDR3 sequence is CASRSGYRDTGELFF. CDR3 DNA sequence: TGCGCCAGCAGATCAGGGTATAGAGACACCGGGGAGCTGTTTTTT.

The chain recombines TRBV11-3 with TRBJ2-3; 9 bases map to TRBD2. Germline loops: CDR1 SGHNT, CDR2 YENEEA. CDR3 length: 15 residues. V shed 4 bases and J 6 bases; nucleotides not matched to a gene: 8. The CDR3 reads CASSSTSGTSDTQYF. The CDR3 coding sequence is TGTGCCAGCAGCTCGACTAGCGGTACGTCGGATACGCAGTATTTT.

V and J are TRBV5-6 and TRBJ1-6, with TRBD1 matching 10 bases. J was trimmed by 9 bases and V by 4 bases; bases with no gene match: 10. The germline V gene has CDR1 SGHDT and CDR2 YYEEEE. CDR3 length: 16 amino acids. CDR3 bases: TGTGCCAGCAGCAGACGGGACAGGGGCTCGGGTTCACCCCTCCACTTT. This sequence encodes CASSRRDRGSGSPLHF.

V and J are TRBV20-1 and TRBJ2-3, with D possibly matching TRBD2 (7 bases). The CDR3 consists of 11 residues. CDR1 DFQATT and CDR2 SNEGSKA come from the germline V gene (reference sequence). This CDR3 reads CRPGGPDTQYF. In DNA, the CDR3 is TGCAGACCGGGGGGCCCAGATACGCAGTATTTT.

The count of this clone is one. The chain combines TRBV7-8 with TRBJ1-4, with D tentatively TRBD1 (5 bases). Germline CDR1 reads SGHVS; CDR2 reads FQNEAQ. This CDR3 region has 13 residues. V lost 5 bases and J lost 11, with 15 bases in between. The CDR3: CASSPKRQIKLFF. CDR3 nucleotides: TGTGCCAGCAGCCCAAAAAGACAGATTAAACTGTTTTTT.

The table lists this clone with a few counts. The V gene is TRBV25-1, the J gene TRBJ1-6, with D uncertain. Germline-derived CDR1 and CDR2 are MGHDK and SYGVNS. Trimming left V 3 bases short and J 13 bases short, with 10 bases between. The CDR3 length is 12 residues. The CDR3 nucleotides read TGTGCCAGCAGTGACGGGGTTCGGCCCCTCCACTTT. Protein sequence: CASSDGVRPLHF.

V is TRBV6-5 and J is TRBJ1-6, with unresolved D. The CDR3 has 16 amino acids. Deletions cut 0 bases from V and 7 bases from J, with 13 bases between. Germline V gives CDR1 MNHEY, CDR2 SVGAGI. CDR3 sequence reads: CASSYSFGWANSPLHF. CDR3 coding DNA: TGTGCCAGCAGTTACTCCTTCGGATGGGCCAATTCACCCCTCCACTTT.

The chain links TRBV19 to TRBJ1-5; 8 bases map to TRBD1. This CDR3 is built from 16 residues. With 9 bases clipped from V and 0 bases from J, the junction kept 10 bases outside the gene matches. Germline V lookup: CDR1 LNHDA, CDR2 SQIVND (reference sequence). CDR3 sequence: CASDKQGGYSNQPQHF. CDR3 DNA sequence: TGTGCCAGCGACAAACAGGGGGGATATAGCAATCAGCCCCAGCATTTT.

The rearrangement uses TRBV27 and TRBJ2-3, with D perhaps matching TRBD1 (5 bases). Looked up from germline, CDR1 is MNHEY and CDR2 is SMNVEV (reference sequence). V lost 3 bases and J 13 bases, leaving 11 bases between the germline ends. The CDR3 length is 11 residues. The CDR3 sequence is CASSFTGREYF. The CDR3, as DNA: TGTGCCAGCAGTTTCACAGGTCGTGAGTATTTT.

The rearrangement uses TRBV2 and TRBJ1-1, with 7 bases matching TRBD1. V gave up 8 bases and J gave up 0 bases; unmatched junction bases: 3. There are 13 residues in the CDR3. The germline V gene has CDR1 SNHLY and CDR2 FYNNEI. The CDR3 sequence: CASGTEVNTEAFF. As DNA, the CDR3 is TGTGCCAGCGGGACAGAAGTGAACACTGAAGCTTTCTTT.

This clone has more than one count but fewer than ten. The rearrangement links TRBV6-1 to TRBJ2-7; no firm D call. CDR3 length: 14 residues. The V gene's germline CDR1 is MNHNS and CDR2 SASEGT. The germline V and J ends were trimmed by 1 base and 3 bases, with 10 bases remaining between them. The CDR3 DNA follows: TGTGCCAGCAGTGAAGGTAGCCTGAACTACGAGCAGTACTTC. It is translated as CASSEGSLNYEQYF.

CDR3 sequence reads: CASSQGQGEAFF. The CDR3 DNA reads as TGTGCCAGCAGCCAAGGACAGGGAGAGGCTTTCTTT. The V and J genes are TRBV6-6 and TRBJ1-1, with 8 bases fitting TRBD1. The CDR3 runs 12 residues. The germline V gene has CDR1 MNHNY and CDR2 SVGAGI (reference sequence). After removal of 6 bases from V and 11 bases from J, the junction contained 8 bases not matched to a gene.

The chain joins TRBV14 to TRBJ1-6; the D gene is possibly TRBD1 (6 bases). This CDR3 comprises 14 residues. The germline V and J ends were trimmed by 1 base and 6 bases, with 7 bases remaining between them. The germline CDR1 and CDR2 sequences are SGHDN and FVKESK. The CDR3 here is CASSQVGANSPLHF. The DNA for the CDR3 is TGTGCCAGCAGCCAAGTGGGGGCTAATTCACCCCTCCACTTT. Drawing the rest from reference TRBV14 and TRBJ1-6, the complete variable domain is EAGVTQFPSHSVIEKGQTVTLRCDPISGHDNLYWYRRVMGKEIKFLLHFVKESKQDESGMPNNRFLAERTGGTYSTLKVQPAELEDSGVYFCASSQVGANSPLHFGNGTRLTVT.

The chain joins TRBV7-8 to TRBJ2-1; 7 nucleotides agree with TRBD2. This CDR3 is 16 amino acids long. V was pared by 1 base and J by 3 bases, with 6 bases of the junction left unmatched. CDR1 and CDR2 from the germline V gene are SGHVS and FQNEAQ. Here the CDR3 DNA reads TGTGCCAGCAGCTTAGGAACTAGCGTTCGCTACAATGAGCAGTTCTTC. This translates into CASSLGTSVRYNEQFF.

This clone was observed a single time. V gene TRBV6-6 combines with J gene TRBJ2-1; 8 bases are a match to TRBD1. V lost 4 bases and J lost 0; bases outside the gene matches: 2. Germline assignment: CDR1 MNHNY and CDR2 SVGAGI (reference sequence). The CDR3 length is 15 residues. In DNA form, the CDR3 reads TGTGCCAGCAGTTCGACAGGGGCCTCCTACAATGAGCAGTTCTTC. Translating it yields CASSSTGASYNEQFF.

The J gene is TRBJ1-1, the V gene TRBV2; D is ambiguous. V lost 4 bases and J 2 bases, leaving 11 bases between the germline ends. Germline loops: CDR1 SNHLY, CDR2 FYNNEI. This CDR3 is built from 14 residues. DNA for the CDR3: TGTGCCAGCAGTGGTTCCACAAAAAACACTGAAGCTTTCTTT. This codes for CASSGSTKNTEAFF.

V and J are TRBV4-1 and TRBJ1-2, with TRBD1 identical over 7 bases. The CDR3 loop spans 14 amino acids. V lost 1 base, J lost 5 bases, and 4 bases stayed unmatched. Germline V CDR1 and CDR2: MGHRA, YSYEKL. CDR3 loop: CASSQGTGDYGYTF. DNA of the CDR3: TGCGCCAGCAGCCAAGGAACAGGGGATTATGGCTACACCTTC.

This clone has a handful of counts. The rearrangement joins TRBV14 to TRBJ2-1; 9 nucleotides align to TRBD1. Germline CDR1 reads SGHDN; CDR2 reads FVKESK. The CDR3 has 16 residues. Trimming at V came to 5 bases and at J to 7 bases, leaving 12 bases not matched to a gene. CDR3 DNA: TGTGCCAGCAGCTTGCCGGGGACAGGGAGGCAAAATGAGCAGTTCTTC. Encoded protein: CASSLPGTGRQNEQFF.

The chain links TRBV5-5 to TRBJ1-2; TRBD1 might be the D (6 bases). The V end was cut by 6 bases, the J end by 5 bases, with 14 bases between. Germline values: CDR1 SGHKS, CDR2 YYEKEE (reference sequence). This CDR3 contains 13 residues. The CDR3 protein is CASTPRGNYGYTF. Here the CDR3 DNA reads TGTGCCAGCACGCCGAGGGGGAATTATGGCTACACCTTC.

The V gene is TRBV11-2, the J gene TRBJ1-4; 10 nucleotides line up with TRBD1. CDR1 is SGHAT, CDR2 FQNNGV, per germline. The junction had 12 bases not matched to a gene; V was cut back by 6 bases and J by 5 bases. The CDR3 is 17 residues long. CDR3 in amino acids: CASSPGTGVRRNEKLFF. CDR3 bases: TGTGCCAGCAGTCCCGGGACAGGGGTTAGAAGGAATGAAAAACTGTTTTTT. Full variable domain (rest looked up from reference TRBV11-2 and TRBJ1-4): EAGVAQSPRYKIIEKRQSVAFWCNPISGHATLYWYQQILGQGPKLLIQFQNNGVVDDSQLPKDRFSAERLKGVDSTLKIQPAKLEDSAVYLCASSPGTGVRRNEKLFFGSGTQLSVL.

This chain joins TRBV7-7 and TRBJ2-2, with 10 nucleotides matching TRBD1. V shed 5 bases, J shed 4 bases, and the junction held 10 bases outside the gene matches. The CDR3 loop spans 17 amino acids. From germline, CDR1 is SSHAT and CDR2 FNYEAQ (reference sequence). This CDR3 is CASSLRGTGDITGELFF. CDR3 nucleotides: TGTGCCAGCAGCCTTAGGGGGACAGGGGATATCACCGGGGAGCTGTTTTTT.